The present TCR beta chain was sequenced within a study of T cells after yellow fever vaccination. Across the whole study: SMART-Seq v4 Ultra Low Input prepared libraries from low-cell fractions.

The CDR3 is 12 amino acids. CDR1 and CDR2 (germline): SGHNT, YYREEE (reference sequence). Trimming shortened V by 3 bases and J by 5 bases, and 8 bases separated the two germline ends. As to this clonotype: Its antigen is as yet unknown.

It was through 5'RACE template switching that TCR cDNA was made, with a universal primer site and UMIs added. TCRdb analysed the 5' RACE reads with MiXCR anew, one entry per CDR3 protein. The table shows hundreds of thousands of distinct CDR3 sequences, with over 8% occurring only once. Points from the study as a whole: A limited proportion of clonotypes was detected within both the CD4 and CD8 compartments.

J is TRBJ1-1 and V is TRBV5-4; D is uncertain. The origin of this receptor is a young man who received the YFV17D yellow fever vaccine. Sample: PBMCs, taken on the day of the first yellow fever vaccination. The CDR3 DNA is TGTGCCAGCAGCTGGGGATTGACTGAAGCTTTCTTT. Amino acids: CASSWGLTEAFF.